What follows are 2 T cell receptor beta chains derived from one specimen sequenced in a study of blood T cell repertoires in COVID-19. The assay was immunoSEQ multiplex PCR, and TCRdb's table has in-frame clones only and misses some. The sample has some 360,000 clones, approximately 89% seen once; the top ten hold about 2.5%. What was sequenced was peripheral blood. Every receptor here comes from a woman aged 60-75 years with COVID-19, enrolled during active disease.

This clone was observed a single time. The chain couples TRBV4-2 to TRBJ1-1; possibly TRBD1 for D (6 bases). CDR3 length: 15 residues. With 1 base removed from V and 5 bases from J, the gap between germline ends came to 14 bases. The V gene's germline CDR1 is LGHNA and CDR2 YNFKEQ. Written as DNA, the CDR3 is TGTGCCAGCAGCCAAGTACAGGGCGGTGGGACTGAAGCTTTCTTT. The encoded protein is CASSQVQGGGTEAFF.

The chain has TRBV18 and TRBJ1-2, with 9 bases identical to TRBD1. The V gene's germline CDR1 is KGHSH and CDR2 LQKENI. V shed 5 bases and J 1 base; nucleotides not matched to a gene: 5. The CDR3 extends over 15 amino acids. CDR3 DNA: TGTGCCAGCTCATCGAACAGGGGGCTTAACTATGGCTACACCTTC. This gives the protein CASSSNRGLNYGYTF.